One sample yielded the 25 T cell receptor beta chains listed below, sequenced in a study of T cells expressing NK-cell markers. TCRdb reprocessed the 5' RACE reads, with one entry per CDR3 protein and no DNA. The table lists over 350,000 distinct CDR3 sequences. Input material: blood T cells: a sorted CD56 or NKG2C T cell subset, CD4+ or CD8+ T cells, or bulk PBMC T cells (not recorded which). The receptor source for this set is a woman in her forties or fifties in good health.

This chain links TRBV6-1 with TRBJ1-4. The CDR3 is 16 amino acids. CDR1 and CDR2 (germline): MNHNS, SASEGT. The CDR3 here is CASRPHPQVTNEKLFF.

This chain joins TRBV5-1 and TRBJ1-2. The CDR3 contains 12 residues. CDR1 is SGHRS and CDR2 is YFSETQ in the germline V gene. CDR3 region: CASSREGQGYTF. Filled out from reference TRBV5-1 and TRBJ1-2, the complete variable domain reads KAGVTQTPRYLIKTRGQQVTLSCSPISGHRSVSWYQQTPGQGLQFLFEYFSETQRNKGNFPGRFSGRQFSNSRSEMNVSTLELGDSALYLCASSREGQGYTFGSGTRLTVV.

The V call is TRBV20-1, the J call TRBJ1-1. The CDR3 extends over 13 amino acids. Germline V lookup: CDR1 DFQATT, CDR2 SNEGSKA (reference sequence). The CDR3 region is CSARPASNTEAFF.

The chain uses TRBV12-3 or TRBV12-4 and TRBJ2-7; the D call of TRBD1 rests on TCRdb alone, since no DNA is present to check it. CDR3 length: 14 amino acids. CDR3 sequence: CASRLRTGAYEQYF.

This rearrangement joins TRBV20-1 to TRBJ2-1. The CDR3 consists of 13 residues. Germline CDR1 is DFQATT and CDR2 is SNEGSKA (reference sequence). CDR3 sequence reads: CSARDLGFDEQFF.

The chain uses TRBV18 and TRBJ1-1. In germline, CDR1 is KGHSH, CDR2 LQKENI. The CDR3 runs to 16 residues. CDR3 sequence: CASSPYSKGSGTEAFF.

The chain recombines TRBV7-9 with TRBJ2-3; without DNA, the TCRdb call of TRBD2 cannot be checked. Germline CDR1 is SEHNR and CDR2 is FQNEAQ (reference sequence). This CDR3 spans 14 amino acids. The CDR3 loop is CASSRGTSGDTQYF.

This chain links TRBV11-2 with TRBJ2-5; TCRdb picks TRBD1, but there is no DNA to check that call. CDR1 SGHAT and CDR2 FQNNGV come from the germline V gene. CDR3 length: 15 residues. The chain's CDR3 is CASSVSGGSGETQYF.

The J gene is TRBJ2-2, the V gene TRBV29-1. This CDR3 contains 14 residues. Germline V gene sequence: CDR1 SQVTM, CDR2 ANQGSEA. This CDR3 is CSVKDRPSTGELFF.

The chain has TRBV2 and TRBJ1-2; with no DNA, the TCRdb D assignment of TRBD1 cannot be verified. CDR1 SNHLY and CDR2 FYNNEI come from the germline V gene. The CDR3 runs to 15 residues. The CDR3: CASSEPGKGFYGYTF.

The V call is TRBV7-6, the J call TRBJ2-3; TCRdb names TRBD2, which stays unverified in the absence of DNA. The length of the CDR3 is 15 residues. Germline V gives CDR1 SGHVS, CDR2 FNYEAQ. The CDR3 loop is CASSQREGRSDTQYF.

V usage is TRBV7-6 and J usage is TRBJ2-2. The CDR3 contains 15 residues. Germline V lookup: CDR1 SGHVS, CDR2 FNYEAQ. The CDR3 sequence is CASSLDADATGELFF.

This chain uses TRBV20-1 with TRBJ1-1; there is no DNA to check the TCRdb D call of TRBD1. The length of the CDR3 is 15 residues. Per the germline V gene, CDR1 is DFQATT and CDR2 is SNEGSKA (reference sequence). CDR3 region: CSARAARGANTEAFF.

This chain uses TRBV29-1 with TRBJ2-3; TCRdb's D gene call, TRBD1, goes unchecked for lack of DNA. This CDR3 region has 14 residues. The germline V gene encodes CDR1 SQVTM and CDR2 ANQGSEA. The CDR3 here is CSVETGVRADTQYF.

The chain joins TRBV12-3 or TRBV12-4 to TRBJ2-1; TCRdb indicates TRBD2, and absent DNA this call remains unverified. The CDR3 extends over 12 amino acids. CDR3 sequence reads: CASSRGGNEQFF.

The chain carries TRBV5-6 and TRBJ1-5. The length of the CDR3 is 14 residues. The V gene's germline CDR1 is SGHDT and CDR2 YYEEEE. This CDR3 is CASSLVGRDQPQHF.

The genes are TRBV7-6 and TRBJ1-1. Germline V gene sequence: CDR1 SGHVS, CDR2 FNYEAQ. The length of the CDR3 is 11 residues. The CDR3 region is CASSRLTEAFF.

The chain combines TRBV2 with TRBJ2-3. Per germline, CDR1 SNHLY and CDR2 FYNNEI. The CDR3 has 11 residues. CDR3 protein: CASNMGDTQYF.

CDR3 loop: CASSLKSLQGSTTDTQYF. The gene calls are TRBV7-8 and TRBJ2-3; with no DNA, the TCRdb D assignment of TRBD1 cannot be verified. Per the germline V gene, CDR1 is SGHVS and CDR2 is FQNEAQ. The length of the CDR3 is 18 residues.

The V gene is TRBV4-1, the J gene TRBJ2-7; TCRdb picks TRBD1, but there is no DNA to check that call. Germline values: CDR1 MGHRA, CDR2 YSYEKL. The CDR3 covers 16 residues. Here the CDR3 reads CASSQDGPLGSYEQYF.

This chain connects TRBV5-1 to TRBJ2-3; the D gene TCRdb calls, TRBD1, cannot be checked with no DNA. The CDR3 totals 15 residues. Germline V lookup: CDR1 SGHRS, CDR2 YFSETQ. The CDR3 loop reads CASSPGRKSTDTQYF.

The J gene is TRBJ2-2, the V gene TRBV12-3 or TRBV12-4; TCRdb's D gene call, TRBD1, goes unchecked for lack of DNA. The CDR3 extends over 16 amino acids. This CDR3 is CASRRQTGTTGGELFF.

V and J are TRBV13 and TRBJ2-3; TCRdb picks TRBD2, but there is no DNA to check that call. The CDR3 consists of 15 residues. The germline gives CDR1 PRHDT, CDR2 FYEKMQ (reference sequence). The CDR3 loop is CASGPAGGFTDTQYF. The full variable domain, with the rest looked up from reference TRBV13 and TRBJ2-3, is AAGVIQSPRHLIKEKRETATLKCYPIPRHDTVYWYQQGPGQDPQFLISFYEKMQSDKGSIPDRFSAQQFSDYHSELNMSSLELGDSALYFCASGPAGGFTDTQYFGPGTRLTVL.

The V call is TRBV12-3 or TRBV12-4, the J call TRBJ2-2; absent DNA, TCRdb's TRBD2 call cannot be checked. The CDR3 loop spans 17 amino acids. The CDR3 region is CASSSGTSGSVLGELFF.

This chain links TRBV6-1 with TRBJ2-1; lacking DNA, the TRBD1 call made by TCRdb goes unchecked. The CDR3 is 15 amino acids. Germline lookup yields CDR1 MNHNS and CDR2 SASEGT. This CDR3 reads CASSEVDTDYNEQFF.